The 22 T cell receptor beta chains in this list originate from one sample, sequenced in a study. TCRdb's table, derived via immunoSEQ multiplex PCR, lists solely in-frame clones and lacks some. The sample gives some 48,000 clones, 93% of which show up once; about 10% is in the top ten. Sequencing was carried out using PBMCs. The origin of the receptors is a man aged 35-49 years with rheumatoid arthritis.

In nucleotides, the CDR3 is TGTGCCAGCAGCTTGGGACCGGGACAGTACAATGAGCAGTTCTTC. Protein: CASSLGPGQYNEQFF. V gene TRBV5-5 combines with J gene TRBJ2-1; 7 positions agree with TRBD1. Per germline, CDR1 SGHKS and CDR2 YYEKEE (reference sequence). The V and J ends lost 0 bases and 4 bases, in that order; junction bases with no gene match: 4. The CDR3 has 15 amino acids.

V usage is TRBV11-2 and J usage is TRBJ1-5; 10 nucleotides line up with TRBD1. Germline CDR1 SGHAT, CDR2 FQNNGV. The CDR3 is 14 amino acids. The V gene end was trimmed by 5 bases and the J gene end by 7 bases; junction bases not matched to a gene: 5. The CDR3, as DNA: TGTGCCAGCAGCATGGGACAGGGGATCCAGCCCCAGCATTTT. Translation gives CASSMGQGIQPQHF.

V is TRBV5-6 and J is TRBJ1-6; no definite D call. The CDR3 runs to 17 residues. The V end was cut by 4 bases, the J end by 0 bases, with 14 bases between. Germline values: CDR1 SGHDT, CDR2 YYEEEE. Here the CDR3 reads CASSPEDQSSYNSPLHF. The CDR3, as DNA: TGTGCCAGCAGCCCAGAGGACCAGAGCTCCTATAATTCACCCCTCCACTTT.

The J gene is TRBJ1-2, the V gene TRBV11-2; a possible D gene is TRBD1 (6 bases). V was trimmed by 3 bases and J by 7 bases, leaving 12 bases between them. This CDR3 has 13 amino acids. The V gene's germline CDR1 is SGHAT and CDR2 FQNNGV. CDR3 amino acids: CASSLRGGTGYTF. The CDR3 DNA is TGTGCCAGCAGCTTGAGGGGGGGTACTGGCTACACCTTC.

The table lists this clone with a count of one. This rearrangement joins TRBV28 to TRBJ1-5; 8 bases align to TRBD1. Germline trimming cut 3 bases from V and 1 base from J; bases unmatched to any gene: 8. Looked up from germline, CDR1 is MDHEN and CDR2 is SYDVKM. The CDR3 extends over 17 amino acids. In DNA, the CDR3 is TGTGCCAGCAGTTTCGAGAACAGGGGGGGCAGCAATCAGCCCCAGCATTTT. Its protein is CASSFENRGGSNQPQHF.

CDR3 protein: CASSVDRGRGNTIYF. The CDR3 DNA sequence: TGTGCCAGCAGCGTCGACAGGGGGCGAGGAAACACCATATATTTT. The V and J genes are TRBV7-2 and TRBJ1-3, with 10 positions matching TRBD1. Trimming at V came to 5 bases and at J to 4 bases, leaving 5 bases not matched to a gene. The CDR3 runs to 15 residues. CDR1 is SGHTA and CDR2 is FQGNSA in the germline V gene.

The rearrangement links TRBV19 to TRBJ2-2; D unclear. V was clipped by 1 base and J by 4 bases, with 7 bases between them. This CDR3 is built from 14 residues. CDR1 is LNHDA, CDR2 SQIVND, per germline (reference sequence). CDR3: CASSIGGATGELFF. The CDR3, as DNA: TGTGCCAGTAGTATAGGGGGTGCCACCGGGGAGCTGTTTTTT.

The gene calls are TRBV3-1 (or the pseudogene TRBV3-2) and TRBJ1-1; D unclear. From germline, CDR1 is LGHDT and CDR2 YNNKEL (reference sequence). The CDR3 has 15 amino acids. V was clipped by 1 base and J by 1 base, with 10 bases between them. Written as DNA, the CDR3 is TGTGCCAGCAGCCAAGGGTGGGTGAGGAACACTGAAGCTTTCTTT. It encodes CASSQGWVRNTEAFF.

J is TRBJ1-1 and V is TRBV12-5; D is unresolved. Trimming took off 5 bases at V and 11 bases at J, with 15 bases between the two ends. The CDR3 has 12 residues. CDR1 is LGHNT, CDR2 FRNRAP, per germline. The CDR3 here is CASGTDGLSAFF. The CDR3 DNA reads as TGTGCTAGTGGTACGGACGGACTGAGCGCTTTCTTT.

The J gene is TRBJ2-7, the V gene TRBV6-5; D perhaps matches TRBD1 (6 bases). The CDR3 sequence is 15 residues long. The germline V gene encodes CDR1 MNHEY and CDR2 SVGAGI. Trimming stripped 2 bases from V and 0 bases from J, with 11 bases between. The CDR3 region has the DNA TGTGCCAGCAGTTACCGGGACACTCCCTCCTACGAGCAGTACTTC. Translating it yields CASSYRDTPSYEQYF.

V is TRBV7-2 and J is TRBJ2-1, with 9 bases matching TRBD2. This CDR3 spans 14 amino acids. CDR1 is SGHTA, CDR2 FQGNSA, per germline. Trimming removed 7 bases from V and 7 bases from J; junction bases left unmatched: 8. CDR3 sequence reads: CASKTAGGPNEQFF. In nucleotides, the CDR3 is TGTGCCAGCAAAACCGCGGGAGGGCCAAATGAGCAGTTCTTC. The entire variable domain, with the rest obtained from reference TRBV7-2 and TRBJ2-1, is as follows: GAGVSQSPSNKVTEKGKDVELRCDPISGHTALYWYRQSLGQGLEFLIYFQGNSAPDKSGLPSDRFSAERTGGSVSTLTIQRTQQEDSAVYLCASKTAGGPNEQFFGPGTRLTVL.

The gene calls are TRBV7-8 and TRBJ1-5; 7 bases are shared with TRBD1. The CDR3 runs 15 residues. CDR1 and CDR2 from the germline V gene are SGHVS and FQNEAQ. V shed 5 bases, J shed 6 bases, and the junction held 10 bases outside the gene matches. CDR3 sequence (DNA): TGTGCCAGCAGCGACGACAGGGAAGGGGGTCAGCCCCAGCATTTT. Amino acid sequence: CASSDDREGGQPQHF.

This chain links TRBV7-3 with TRBJ1-1; 8 bases are shared with TRBD1. The CDR3 totals 13 residues. Trimming cost V 1 base and J 8 bases; bases outside gene matches: 3. Germline V gene data show CDR1 as SGHTA and CDR2 as FQGTGA. Written as DNA, the CDR3 is TGTGCCAGCAGCTTAAAACCAGGGGGCGAAGCTTTCTTT. It translates to CASSLKPGGEAFF.

This CDR3 reads CASSSRWQETQYF. CDR3 coding DNA: TGTGCCAGCAGTTCCCGATGGCAAGAGACCCAGTACTTC. The chain carries TRBV12-3 or TRBV12-4 and TRBJ2-5; D unclear. V gave up 4 bases and J gave up 2 bases, with 8 bases separating them. The CDR3 length is 13 residues.

The table lists this clone with a count of one. The chain couples TRBV5-4 to TRBJ2-2, with 9 bases aligning to TRBD1. The CDR3 consists of 17 residues. CDR1 is SGHNT and CDR2 is YYREEE in the germline V gene (reference sequence). The junction had 8 bases not matched to a gene; V was cut back by 4 bases and J by 1 base. DNA of the CDR3: TGTGCCAGCAGCCGACCCACAGGGGGCTTGAACACCGGGGAGCTGTTTTTT. Protein sequence: CASSRPTGGLNTGELFF.

Comment on this clone: Other nucleotide sequences in the sample specify the same CDR3. This chain links TRBV3-1 (or the pseudogene TRBV3-2) with TRBJ1-1, with D maybe TRBD1 (5 bases). The CDR3 consists of 15 residues. The V gene lost 3 bases and the J gene lost 0 bases, with 11 bases spanning the gap. Germline loops: CDR1 LGHDT, CDR2 YNNKEL (reference sequence). The CDR3, as DNA: TGTGCCAGCAGCCAGCCGGGACGGATGAACACTGAAGCTTTCTTT. Translation gives CASSQPGRMNTEAFF.

The DNA for the CDR3 is TGTGCCAGCAGCCTCGGACGAGGGAGCGGTGAAGCTTTCTTT. Protein product: CASSLGRGSGEAFF. This rearrangement joins TRBV7-3 to TRBJ1-1; the D is unclear. V lost 5 bases to trimming and J lost 7 bases, with 17 bases between them. Germline CDR1 SGHTA, CDR2 FQGTGA. The CDR3 runs to 14 residues.

The chain links TRBV12-5 to TRBJ2-7; 9 nucleotides align to TRBD1. CDR1 LGHNT and CDR2 FRNRAP come from the germline V gene. This CDR3 contains 13 residues. The ends lost 9 bases at V and 3 bases at J; junction bases unmatched: 6. The CDR3 DNA reads TGTGCTAGCGAGGGACAGGGCTTCTACGAGCAGTACTTC. Its translation: CASEGQGFYEQYF.

The V call is TRBV6-5, the J call TRBJ1-1; D is possibly TRBD1 (6 bases). With 10 bases removed from V and 8 bases from J, the gap between germline ends came to 14 bases. Germline CDR1 reads MNHEY; CDR2 reads SVGAGI. The CDR3 is 11 amino acids. The CDR3 here is CAIARGGEAFF. CDR3 sequence (DNA): TGTGCCATTGCAAGGGGGGGGGAAGCTTTCTTT.

The rearrangement uses TRBV6-4 and TRBJ2-5, with D perhaps matching TRBD2 (7 bases). Germline lookup yields CDR1 MRHNA and CDR2 SNTAGT. The V and J ends lost 6 bases and 4 bases respectively, with 18 bases between them. This CDR3 contains 15 residues. The CDR3 reads CASRDSSKRGETQYF. CDR3 nucleotide sequence: TGTGCCAGCAGGGACAGCTCCAAGCGGGGAGAGACCCAGTACTTC.

The chain couples TRBV9 to TRBJ1-5; D call uncertain. Trimming took off 3 bases at V and 5 bases at J, with 18 bases between the two ends. The CDR3 runs to 16 residues. Germline-derived CDR1 and CDR2 are SGDLS and YYNGEE. Here the CDR3 reads CASSAEETNAHQPQHF. The CDR3 DNA reads TGTGCCAGCAGCGCCGAGGAGACGAATGCCCATCAGCCCCAGCATTTT.

This clone has only one observation. CDR3 sequence: CASSDGHTEAFF. Here the CDR3 DNA reads TGTGCCAGCAGCGATGGACACACTGAAGCTTTCTTT. The rearrangement uses TRBV9 and TRBJ1-1; D call uncertain. There are 12 residues in the CDR3. With 3 bases removed from V and 3 bases from J, the gap between germline ends came to 6 bases. Germline values: CDR1 SGDLS, CDR2 YYNGEE.